The sequence of this T cell receptor beta chain was determined in a study of CD8 T cells in Susac syndrome. Study details: Patients with Susac syndrome were therapy-naive, treated with corticosteroids, or treated with intravenous immunoglobulin alone when blood was collected.

A quantity of about 0.45 to 1 ug RNA underwent reverse transcription using random hexamers. TCRdb re-derived calls from the immunoSEQ multiplex PCR reads in MiXCR, one entry per CDR3 protein. The repertoire holds 100,000 to 150,000 distinct CDR3 sequences, with more than 90% as singletons. The germline V gene encodes CDR1 SNHLY and CDR2 FYNNEI. Trimming pared 6 bases from V and 0 bases from J, leaving 11 bases between. The CDR3 consists of 15 residues. The sample consisted of CD8+ T cells from PBMCs. This chain connects TRBV2 to TRBJ2-2; the D gene could be TRBD1 or TRBD2 (5 bases each). This clonotype was obtained from a human donor with Susac syndrome. The CDR3 sequence: CASRGVSPNTGELFF. The CDR3 DNA reads as TGTGCCAGCAGGGGGGTCTCCCCGAACACCGGGGAGCTGTTTTTT.